These T cell receptor beta chains were read from a single sample in a study of blood T cell repertoires in COVID-19. Some clones are missing from TCRdb's copy, which holds only in-frame ones; the method was immunoSEQ multiplex PCR. The data show roughly 150,000 clones, 75% to 90% seen once. The sequenced sample was peripheral blood. These TCRs come from a man between 18 and 29 years old with COVID-19, enrolled during active disease. CDR3s include the opening cysteine and the closing phenylalanine or tryptophan. Each record gives: V gene, clone size, J gene, D gene, CDR3 DNA, CDR3 protein. A D gene is named only where the DNA matches it firmly. The listing skips clone size in some rows; elsewhere it reads once, few, many or a size class.

V gene: TRBV7-2; clone size: NA; J gene: TRBJ1-2; D gene: TRBD1; CDR3 DNA: TGTGCCAGCACCCCCCCGGGGTGGGACAGGGCCAACTATGGCTACACCTTC; CDR3 protein: CASTPPGWDRANYGYTF
V gene: TRBV11-2; clone size: NA; J gene: TRBJ1-2; D gene: TRBD1; CDR3 DNA: TGTGCCAGCAGCGGAGACGGACAGGGCCCCTATGGCTACACCTTC; CDR3 protein: CASSGDGQGPYGYTF
V gene: TRBV7-9; clone size: NA; J gene: TRBJ2-2; D gene: NA; CDR3 DNA: TGTGCCAGCAGCCCTCGGGAGTTTTCCTGGAACACCGGGGAGCTGTTTTTT; CDR3 protein: CASSPREFSWNTGELFF
V gene: TRBV3-1/TRBV3-2; clone size: NA; J gene: TRBJ1-1; D gene: NA; CDR3 DNA: TGTGCCAGCAGCCAGACTCCTCTCGGGAACACTGAAGCTTTCTTT; CDR3 protein: CASSQTPLGNTEAFF
V gene: TRBV6-5; clone size: NA; J gene: TRBJ2-7; D gene: TRBD1; CDR3 DNA: TGTGCCAGCAGTAACGAGGACAGGGGCGAGCAGTACTTC; CDR3 protein: CASSNEDRGEQYF
V gene: TRBV30; clone size: once; J gene: TRBJ2-3; D gene: NA; CDR3 DNA: TGTGCCTGGAGTGTAGCGGGCCTCACAGATACGCAGTATTTT; CDR3 protein: CAWSVAGLTDTQYF
V gene: TRBV6-5; clone size: NA; J gene: TRBJ1-1; D gene: NA; CDR3 DNA: TGTGCCAGCAGCCACCGAGGGGGCACTGAAGCTTTCTTT; CDR3 protein: CASSHRGGTEAFF
V gene: TRBV14; clone size: NA; J gene: TRBJ1-2; D gene: NA; CDR3 DNA: TGTGCCAGCAGCCAAGACCCTTACTATGGCTACACCTTC; CDR3 protein: CASSQDPYYGYTF
V gene: TRBV3-1/TRBV3-2; clone size: few; J gene: TRBJ2-2; D gene: NA; CDR3 DNA: TGTGCCAGCAGCCAAGAGGCTCTCGCGAACACCGGGGAGCTGTTTTTT; CDR3 protein: CASSQEALANTGELFF
V gene: TRBV29-1; clone size: NA; J gene: TRBJ1-1; D gene: NA; CDR3 DNA: TGCAGCGGGGGACACCCGAACACTGAAGCTTTCTTT; CDR3 protein: CSGGHPNTEAFF
V gene: TRBV6-4; clone size: NA; J gene: TRBJ2-1; D gene: TRBD2; CDR3 DNA: TGTGCCAGCAGTGACGGGACTAGCTCCTACAATGAGCAGTTCTTC; CDR3 protein: CASSDGTSSYNEQFF
V gene: TRBV28; clone size: NA; J gene: TRBJ2-1; D gene: NA; CDR3 DNA: TGTGCCAGCAGTTTATTGGCGGCCTCCTACAATGAGCAGTTCTTC; CDR3 protein: CASSLLAASYNEQFF
V gene: TRBV24-1; clone size: once; J gene: TRBJ2-3; D gene: TRBD2; CDR3 DNA: TGTGCCACCGCTGGGACTAGCGGCACAGATACGCAGTATTTT; CDR3 protein: CATAGTSGTDTQYF
V gene: TRBV10-3; clone size: NA; J gene: TRBJ2-7; D gene: NA; CDR3 DNA: TGTGCCATCAGAAACCCGGGACTCCCCGAGCAGTACTTC; CDR3 protein: CAIRNPGLPEQYF
V gene: TRBV30; clone size: NA; J gene: TRBJ2-4; D gene: TRBD1; CDR3 DNA: TGTGCCTGGAGTTTGGGACAGGGGGCAAACATTCAGTACTTC; CDR3 protein: CAWSLGQGANIQYF
V gene: TRBV5-4; clone size: NA; J gene: TRBJ1-4; D gene: TRBD1; CDR3 DNA: TGTGCCAGCAGCCCCACAGGGGGCCGCAGGGGCGGTGAAAAACTGTTTTTT; CDR3 protein: CASSPTGGRRGGEKLFF
V gene: TRBV6-5; clone size: NA; J gene: TRBJ2-1; D gene: NA; CDR3 DNA: TGTGCCAGCAGTCCTGGAGGGCTCTCCTACAATGAGCAGTTCTTC; CDR3 protein: CASSPGGLSYNEQFF
V gene: TRBV28; clone size: once; J gene: TRBJ2-2; D gene: NA; CDR3 DNA: TGTGCCAGCAGTTTCAGAGGGGAGGCCGGGGAGCTGTTTTTT; CDR3 protein: CASSFRGEAGELFF
V gene: TRBV25-1; clone size: NA; J gene: TRBJ1-1; D gene: TRBD1; CDR3 DNA: TGTGCCAGCAGTGAAGTGGGAACGGGCAGGGGGTTCACTGAAGCTTTCTTT; CDR3 protein: CASSEVGTGRGFTEAFF
V gene: TRBV5-1; clone size: NA; J gene: TRBJ2-2; D gene: NA; CDR3 DNA: TGCGCCAGCAGCTTAACCGGGACTGCGAACACCGGGGAGCTGTTTTTT; CDR3 protein: CASSLTGTANTGELFF
V gene: TRBV28; clone size: NA; J gene: TRBJ2-1; D gene: TRBD2; CDR3 DNA: TGTGCCAGCAGTTTCGGTTTAGCGGGAGCTTCGGGGGGCGGGTTCTTC; CDR3 protein: CASSFGLAGASGGGFF
V gene: TRBV6-2/TRBV6-3; clone size: NA; J gene: TRBJ1-5; D gene: NA; CDR3 DNA: TGTGCCAGCAGTTACTCGAGCGTTCAGAGGGACAATCAGCCCCAGCATTTT; CDR3 protein: CASSYSSVQRDNQPQHF
V gene: TRBV28; clone size: NA; J gene: TRBJ1-5; D gene: NA; CDR3 DNA: TGTGCCAGCAGTTTATTCCCCCTCGACACCGGGGTGGATCAGCCCCAGCATTTT; CDR3 protein: CASSLFPLDTGVDQPQHF
V gene: TRBV15; clone size: few; J gene: TRBJ2-6; D gene: NA; CDR3 DNA: TGTGCCACCAGCAGAGATCGACCGGGTCTCGGCGGTGGGGCCAACGTCCTGACTTTC; CDR3 protein: CATSRDRPGLGGGANVLTF
V gene: TRBV3-1/TRBV3-2; clone size: NA; J gene: TRBJ2-5; D gene: TRBD1; CDR3 DNA: TGTGCCAGCAGCCAAGAGCGGACAGGGACAAAAGAGACCCAGTACTTC; CDR3 protein: CASSQERTGTKETQYF
V gene: TRBV20-1; clone size: few; J gene: TRBJ2-2; D gene: NA; CDR3 DNA: TGCAGTGCCCCTAACTTGGGGGAGCTGTTTTTT; CDR3 protein: CSAPNLGELFF
V gene: TRBV18; clone size: NA; J gene: TRBJ1-4; D gene: NA; CDR3 DNA: TGTGCCAGCTCACAGTCAGCAGGAGAAAAACTGTTTTTT; CDR3 protein: CASSQSAGEKLFF
V gene: TRBV27; clone size: NA; J gene: TRBJ2-4; D gene: NA; CDR3 DNA: TGTGCCAGCAGCCCGGGGGGCGGCAAAAACATTCAGTACTTC; CDR3 protein: CASSPGGGKNIQYF
V gene: TRBV5-6; clone size: NA; J gene: TRBJ2-5; D gene: TRBD2; CDR3 DNA: TGTGCCAGCATCATGACTAGCGGGAGTAGAGAGACCCAGTACTTC; CDR3 protein: CASIMTSGSRETQYF
V gene: TRBV9; clone size: NA; J gene: TRBJ2-2; D gene: NA; CDR3 DNA: TGTGCCAGCAGCGGATCAGGGTTTTCCGGGGAGCTGTTTTTT; CDR3 protein: CASSGSGFSGELFF
V gene: TRBV28; clone size: few; J gene: TRBJ1-2; D gene: NA; CDR3 DNA: TGTGCCAGCAGTTTTGCAGGGGCCTATGGCTACACCTTC; CDR3 protein: CASSFAGAYGYTF
V gene: TRBV28; clone size: NA; J gene: TRBJ2-1; D gene: TRBD2; CDR3 DNA: TGTGCCAGCAGTTTAGTGGCGGGAGGGCACAATGAGCAGTTCTTC; CDR3 protein: CASSLVAGGHNEQFF
V gene: TRBV28; clone size: NA; J gene: TRBJ2-4; D gene: NA; CDR3 DNA: TGTGCCAACGCCAGGCGAGACCTCTTC; CDR3 protein: CANARRDLF
V gene: TRBV10-3; clone size: NA; J gene: TRBJ2-1; D gene: TRBD2; CDR3 DNA: TGTGCCATCAGAGTAGCGGGATCCTACAATGAGCAGTTCTTC; CDR3 protein: CAIRVAGSYNEQFF
V gene: TRBV28; clone size: NA; J gene: TRBJ1-5; D gene: TRBD1; CDR3 DNA: TGTGCCAGCACCTACAGGGGGGTATGGCAGCCCCAGCATTTT; CDR3 protein: CASTYRGVWQPQHF
V gene: TRBV6-4; clone size: NA; J gene: TRBJ1-2; D gene: NA; CDR3 DNA: TGTGCCAGCAGTGACGGGCAGGGCTTTGGCTACACCTTC; CDR3 protein: CASSDGQGFGYTF
V gene: TRBV30; clone size: NA; J gene: TRBJ1-6; D gene: NA; CDR3 DNA: TGTGCCTGGAGTGGCCCCGGGGGACTGGATTCACCCCTCCACTTT; CDR3 protein: CAWSGPGGLDSPLHF
V gene: TRBV5-1; clone size: NA; J gene: TRBJ2-7; D gene: NA; CDR3 DNA: TGCGCCAGCAGCTTGGAGGCAGGGTGGGGCGAGCAGTACTTC; CDR3 protein: CASSLEAGWGEQYF
V gene: TRBV10-3; clone size: NA; J gene: TRBJ1-4; D gene: TRBD1; CDR3 DNA: TGTGCCATCAGCGAGGTCCGGACAGGGATGGGAAAACTGCTTTTT; CDR3 protein: CAISEVRTGMGKLLF
V gene: TRBV4-3; clone size: NA; J gene: TRBJ1-4; D gene: TRBD1; CDR3 DNA: TGCGCCAGCAGCCCGCACACAGGGGGCGTTAGGGAAAAACTGCTTTTT; CDR3 protein: CASSPHTGGVREKLLF
V gene: TRBV5-1; clone size: NA; J gene: TRBJ2-3; D gene: NA; CDR3 DNA: TGCGCCAGCACCCTCAACGGAGGCCTCGCAGATACGCAGTATTTT; CDR3 protein: CASTLNGGLADTQYF
V gene: TRBV27; clone size: NA; J gene: TRBJ2-5; D gene: NA; CDR3 DNA: TGTGCCAGCAGAGCAACCGGGACACTCCAAGAGACCCAGTACTTC; CDR3 protein: CASRATGTLQETQYF
V gene: TRBV28; clone size: NA; J gene: TRBJ1-1; D gene: TRBD1; CDR3 DNA: TGTGCCAGCAGTCCCACAGGGGAGGTCACTGAAGCTTTCTTT; CDR3 protein: CASSPTGEVTEAFF
V gene: TRBV14; clone size: NA; J gene: TRBJ2-7; D gene: NA; CDR3 DNA: TGTGCCAGCAGCCAAGACAGCTACGAGCAGTACTTC; CDR3 protein: CASSQDSYEQYF
V gene: TRBV9; clone size: NA; J gene: TRBJ2-5; D gene: NA; CDR3 DNA: TGTGCCAGCAGCGTAGCTTTGACGAGCAGCGGTCCGGCGACCCAGTACTTC; CDR3 protein: CASSVALTSSGPATQYF
V gene: TRBV28; clone size: once; J gene: TRBJ2-1; D gene: NA; CDR3 DNA: TGTGCCAGCAGGGGCCAGGGGGGCGTATACAATGAGCAGTTCTTC; CDR3 protein: CASRGQGGVYNEQFF
V gene: TRBV28; clone size: NA; J gene: TRBJ2-7; D gene: NA; CDR3 DNA: TGTGCCAGCAATGGGGAGGCGAGCTCCTACGAGCAGTACTTC; CDR3 protein: CASNGEASSYEQYF
V gene: TRBV3-1/TRBV3-2; clone size: NA; J gene: TRBJ2-7; D gene: TRBD1; CDR3 DNA: TGTGCCAGCAGCTACGGGACAGGATCCTACGAGCAGTACTTC; CDR3 protein: CASSYGTGSYEQYF
V gene: TRBV10-2; clone size: once; J gene: TRBJ2-7; D gene: TRBD2; CDR3 DNA: TGCGCCAGCAGAGGACTAGCGGGACAATACGAGCAGTACTTC; CDR3 protein: CASRGLAGQYEQYF
V gene: TRBV13; clone size: NA; J gene: TRBJ2-7; D gene: NA; CDR3 DNA: TGTGCCAGCAGCTTAGGGGTGGGGGCGCGAGCCTACGAGCAGTACTTC; CDR3 protein: CASSLGVGARAYEQYF
V gene: TRBV11-3; clone size: NA; J gene: TRBJ2-2; D gene: NA; CDR3 DNA: TGTGCCAGCAGCTCCCTGGGACTTACCGGGGAGCTGTTTTTT; CDR3 protein: CASSSLGLTGELFF